This T cell receptor beta chain was observed in a study of cytomegalovirus exposure and HLA in healthy donors. Researchers ran the PCR with 60 Vbeta and 13 Jbeta primers. The protocol was immunoSEQ multiplex PCR, while the TCRdb copy is restricted to in-frame clones and leaves out a portion. Among some 270,000 clones listed, 80% to 95% were seen once. Regarding this clone: No antigen is known for it.

The J segment lost 6 bases and the V segment lost 4 bases, leaving 1 base of the junction unmatched. The CDR3 runs to 13 residues. CDR1 is SGHAT, CDR2 FQNNGV, per germline. Whole-study findings and limits: Common viral pathogens seemed to be connected with several of the most significant clusters, according to a later analysis. In a later analysis, DRB1 alleles had the most associated TCRs; HLA-C alleles the fewest.

The V call is TRBV11-2, the J call TRBJ2-7; 12 bases are a match to TRBD2. The clonotype originates from a girl aged 2-15 years in good health and CMV-seronegative. Sequenced sample: PBMCs. DNA of the CDR3: TGTGCCAGCAGCTCGGGACTAGCGGGCGAGCAGTACTTC. Protein product: CASSSGLAGEQYF.